This T cell receptor (beta chain) was profiled in a study of shared clonotypes between healthy human individuals. In the study overall: Used for every donor were three CD4 naive, three CD4 memory, two CD8 naive and one CD8 memory plate.

Overall study findings and caveats: Naive subsets usually exceeded memory subsets in estimated richness.

Clones were read by immunoSEQ multiplex PCR, and TCRdb kept only the in-frame ones, dropping some. The data contain millions of clones, roughly 94% of them singletons. The CDR3 length is 13 residues. The germline gives CDR1 GTSNPN, CDR2 SVGIG (reference sequence). V shed 4 bases and J shed 8 bases, with 15 bases lying between them. Regarding this clone: The antigen is unknown.

CD45RO-negative CD8 cells positively selected for CCR7 made up the naive population, which excluded terminally differentiated effector memory CD45RA+ cells. This receptor was identified in a man aged 18 to 30 in good health. The chain is built from TRBV30 and TRBJ2-4; tentative D call: TRBD2 (7 bases). The source material was naive CD8+ T cells sorted from blood. CDR3 bases: TGTGCCTGGACTCAGGGCGGGGGCGACATTCAGTACTTC. Its translation is CAWTQGGGDIQYF. Variable domain in full (rest from reference TRBV30 and TRBJ2-4): SQTIHQWPATLVQPVGSPLSLECTVEGTSNPNLYWYRQAAGRGLQLLFYSVGIGQISSEVPQNLSASRPQDRQFILSSKKLLLSDSGFYLCAWTQGGGDIQYFGAGTRLSVL.